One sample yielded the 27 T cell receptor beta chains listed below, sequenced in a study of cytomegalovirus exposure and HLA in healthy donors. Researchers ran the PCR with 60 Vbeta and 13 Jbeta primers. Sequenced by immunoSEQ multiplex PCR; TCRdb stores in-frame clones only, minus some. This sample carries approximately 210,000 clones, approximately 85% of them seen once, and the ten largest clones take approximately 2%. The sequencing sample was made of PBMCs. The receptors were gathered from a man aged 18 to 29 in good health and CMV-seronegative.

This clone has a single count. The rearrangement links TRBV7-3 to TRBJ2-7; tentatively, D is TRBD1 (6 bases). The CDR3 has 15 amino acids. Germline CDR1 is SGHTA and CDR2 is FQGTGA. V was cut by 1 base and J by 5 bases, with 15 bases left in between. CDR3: CASSLSPKQGNEQYF. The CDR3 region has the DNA TGTGCCAGCAGCTTAAGTCCTAAACAGGGAAACGAGCAGTACTTC.

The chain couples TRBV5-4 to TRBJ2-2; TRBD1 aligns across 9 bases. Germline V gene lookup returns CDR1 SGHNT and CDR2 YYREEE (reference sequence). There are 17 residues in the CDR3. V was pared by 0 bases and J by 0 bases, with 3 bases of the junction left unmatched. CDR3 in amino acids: CASSLGGQGPNTGELFF. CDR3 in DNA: TGTGCCAGCAGCTTGGGGGGACAGGGACCGAACACCGGGGAGCTGTTTTTT. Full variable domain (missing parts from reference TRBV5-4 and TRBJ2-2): ETGVTQSPTHLIKTRGQQVTLRCSSQSGHNTVSWYQQALGQGPQFIFQYYREEENGRGNFPPRFSGLQFPNYSSELNVNALELDDSALYLCASSLGGQGPNTGELFFGEGSRLTVL.

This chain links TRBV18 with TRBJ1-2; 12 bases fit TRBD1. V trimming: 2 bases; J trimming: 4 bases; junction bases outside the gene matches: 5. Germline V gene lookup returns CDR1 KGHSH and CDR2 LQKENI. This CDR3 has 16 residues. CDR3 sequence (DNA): TGTGCCAGCTCACCATCTTCGGGACAGGGGGCCTATGGCTACACCTTC. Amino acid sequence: CASSPSSGQGAYGYTF.

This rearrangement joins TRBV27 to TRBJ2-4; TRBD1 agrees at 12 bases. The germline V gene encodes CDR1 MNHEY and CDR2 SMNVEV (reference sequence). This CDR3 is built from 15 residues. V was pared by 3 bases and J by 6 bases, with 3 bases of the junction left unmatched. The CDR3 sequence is CASSLGQGARNIQYF. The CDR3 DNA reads TGTGCCAGCAGTTTGGGACAGGGGGCTAGAAACATTCAGTACTTC.

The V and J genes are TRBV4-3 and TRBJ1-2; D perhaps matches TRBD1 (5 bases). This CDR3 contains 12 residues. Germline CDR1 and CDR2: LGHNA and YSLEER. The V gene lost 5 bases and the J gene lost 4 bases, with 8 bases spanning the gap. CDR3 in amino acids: CASSGGIYGYTF. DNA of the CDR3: TGCGCCAGCAGCGGGGGGATCTATGGCTACACCTTC.

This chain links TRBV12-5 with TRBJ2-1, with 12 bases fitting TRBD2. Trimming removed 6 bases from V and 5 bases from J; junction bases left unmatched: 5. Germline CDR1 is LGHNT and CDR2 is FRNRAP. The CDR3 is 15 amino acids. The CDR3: CASGTGLAGNNEQFF. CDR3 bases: TGTGCTAGTGGAACCGGACTAGCGGGGAACAATGAGCAGTTCTTC.

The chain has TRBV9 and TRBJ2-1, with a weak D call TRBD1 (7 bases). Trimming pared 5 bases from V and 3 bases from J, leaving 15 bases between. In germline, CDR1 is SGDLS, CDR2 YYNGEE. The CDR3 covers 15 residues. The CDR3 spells CASSDGGQNYNEQFF. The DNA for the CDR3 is TGTGCCAGCAGTGACGGGGGACAGAACTACAATGAGCAGTTCTTC.

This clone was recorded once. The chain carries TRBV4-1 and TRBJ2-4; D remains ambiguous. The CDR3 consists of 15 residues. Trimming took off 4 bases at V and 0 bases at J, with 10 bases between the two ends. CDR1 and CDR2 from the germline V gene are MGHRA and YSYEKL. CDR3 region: CASSLFGLAKNIQYF. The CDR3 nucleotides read TGCGCCAGCAGCCTCTTTGGGCTAGCCAAAAACATTCAGTACTTC.

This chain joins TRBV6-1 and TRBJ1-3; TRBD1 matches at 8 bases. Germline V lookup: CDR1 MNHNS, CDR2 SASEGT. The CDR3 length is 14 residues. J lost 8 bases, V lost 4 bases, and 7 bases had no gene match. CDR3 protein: CASSASTGVYTIYF. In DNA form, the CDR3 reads TGTGCCAGCAGTGCCTCGACAGGGGTTTACACCATATATTTT.

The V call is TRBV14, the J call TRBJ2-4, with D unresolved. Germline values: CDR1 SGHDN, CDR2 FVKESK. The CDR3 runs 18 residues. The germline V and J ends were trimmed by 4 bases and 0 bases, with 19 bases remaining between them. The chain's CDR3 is CASSRQGVRSIAKNIQYF. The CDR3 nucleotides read TGTGCCAGCAGCCGCCAAGGAGTTAGATCTATAGCCAAAAACATTCAGTACTTC.

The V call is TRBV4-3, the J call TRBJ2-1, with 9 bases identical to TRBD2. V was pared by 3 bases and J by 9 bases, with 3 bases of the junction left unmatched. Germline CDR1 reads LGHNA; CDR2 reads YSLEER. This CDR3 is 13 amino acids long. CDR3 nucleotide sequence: TGCGCCAGCAGCCAGGGGACTAGCAGTGAGCAGTTCTTC. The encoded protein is CASSQGTSSEQFF.

CDR3 nucleotides: TGTGCCAGCAGCTATCGACAGGGGAAGAACACCGGGGAGCTGTTTTTT. Translation gives CASSYRQGKNTGELFF. V and J are TRBV9 and TRBJ2-2; 8 bases match TRBD1. The J segment lost 1 base and the V segment lost 4 bases, leaving 6 bases of the junction unmatched. This CDR3 spans 16 amino acids. Germline CDR1 and CDR2: SGDLS and YYNGEE.

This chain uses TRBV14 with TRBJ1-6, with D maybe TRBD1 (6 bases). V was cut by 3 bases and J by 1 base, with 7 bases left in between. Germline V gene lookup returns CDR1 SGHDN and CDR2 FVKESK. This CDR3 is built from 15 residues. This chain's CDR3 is CASSHTGSYNSPLHF. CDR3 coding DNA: TGTGCCAGCAGCCACACAGGGTCCTATAATTCACCCCTCCACTTT. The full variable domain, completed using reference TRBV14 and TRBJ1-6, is EAGVTQFPSHSVIEKGQTVTLRCDPISGHDNLYWYRRVMGKEIKFLLHFVKESKQDESGMPNNRFLAERTGGTYSTLKVQPAELEDSGVYFCASSHTGSYNSPLHFGNGTRLTVT.

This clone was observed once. The chain's CDR3 is CASTRSRLAGDETQYF. The CDR3 bases are TGTGCCAGCACCAGATCACGACTAGCGGGAGATGAGACCCAGTACTTC. The chain couples TRBV7-6 to TRBJ2-5; 12 nucleotides match TRBD2. The J segment lost 5 bases and the V segment lost 7 bases, leaving 11 bases of the junction unmatched. The germline V gene has CDR1 SGHVS and CDR2 FNYEAQ. This CDR3 is built from 16 residues.

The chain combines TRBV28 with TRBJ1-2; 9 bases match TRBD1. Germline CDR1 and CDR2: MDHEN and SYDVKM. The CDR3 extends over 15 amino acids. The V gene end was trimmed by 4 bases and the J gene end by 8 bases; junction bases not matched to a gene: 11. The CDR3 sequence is CASSSTLGQGGGYTF. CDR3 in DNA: TGTGCCAGCAGTTCAACCCTGGGACAGGGTGGGGGCTACACCTTC.

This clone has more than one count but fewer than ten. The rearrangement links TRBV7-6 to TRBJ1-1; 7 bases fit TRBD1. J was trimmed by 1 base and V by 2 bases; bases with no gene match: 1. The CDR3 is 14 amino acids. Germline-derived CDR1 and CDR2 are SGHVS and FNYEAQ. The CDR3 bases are TGTGCCAGCAGCTTATACAGGGGGAACACTGAAGCTTTCTTT. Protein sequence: CASSLYRGNTEAFF.

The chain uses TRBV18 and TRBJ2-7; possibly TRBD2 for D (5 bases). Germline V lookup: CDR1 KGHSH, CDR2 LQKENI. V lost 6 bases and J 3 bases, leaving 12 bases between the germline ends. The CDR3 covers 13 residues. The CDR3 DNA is TGTGCCAGCTCTCTGTCTGAGGGCTACGAGCAGTACTTC. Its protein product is CASSLSEGYEQYF.

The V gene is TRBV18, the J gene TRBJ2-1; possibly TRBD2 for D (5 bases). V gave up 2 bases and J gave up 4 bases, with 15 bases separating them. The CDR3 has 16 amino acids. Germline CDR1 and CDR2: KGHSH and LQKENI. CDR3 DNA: TGTGCCAGCTCACCAGGGTGGCAGCGGCCATACAATGAGCAGTTCTTC. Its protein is CASSPGWQRPYNEQFF.

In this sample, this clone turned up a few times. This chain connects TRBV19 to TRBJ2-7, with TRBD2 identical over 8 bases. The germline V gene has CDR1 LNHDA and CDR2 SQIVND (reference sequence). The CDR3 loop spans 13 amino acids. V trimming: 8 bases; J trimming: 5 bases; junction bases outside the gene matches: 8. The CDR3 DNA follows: TGTGCCAGTTCAAGGGGACTAGTCGACGAGCAGTACTTC. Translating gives CASSRGLVDEQYF.

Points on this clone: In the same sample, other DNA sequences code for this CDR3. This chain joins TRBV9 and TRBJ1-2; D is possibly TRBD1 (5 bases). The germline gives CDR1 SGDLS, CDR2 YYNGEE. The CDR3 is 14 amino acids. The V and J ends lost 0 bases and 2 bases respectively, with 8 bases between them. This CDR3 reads CASSVGQGNYGYTF. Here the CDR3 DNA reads TGTGCCAGCAGCGTAGGGCAGGGAAACTATGGCTACACCTTC.

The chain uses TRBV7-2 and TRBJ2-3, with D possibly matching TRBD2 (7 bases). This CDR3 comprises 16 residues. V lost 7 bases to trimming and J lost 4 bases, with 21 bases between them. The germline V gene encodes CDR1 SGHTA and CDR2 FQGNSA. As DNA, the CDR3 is TGTGCCAGCACCTCTTCTCCCAGGGGAGGGTCAGATACGCAGTATTTT. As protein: CASTSSPRGGSDTQYF.

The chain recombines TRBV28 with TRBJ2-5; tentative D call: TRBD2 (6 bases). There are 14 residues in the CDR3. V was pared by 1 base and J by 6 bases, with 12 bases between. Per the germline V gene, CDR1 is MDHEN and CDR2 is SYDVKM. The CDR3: CASSLSSRGKTQYF. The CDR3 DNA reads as TGTGCCAGCAGTTTATCGTCGCGGGGAAAGACCCAGTACTTC.

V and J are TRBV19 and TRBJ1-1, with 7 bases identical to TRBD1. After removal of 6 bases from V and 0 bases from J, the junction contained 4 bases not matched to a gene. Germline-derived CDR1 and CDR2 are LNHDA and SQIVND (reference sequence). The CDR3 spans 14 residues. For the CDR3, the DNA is TGTGCCAGTAGCCCGGGACAGTTGAACACTGAAGCTTTCTTT. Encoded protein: CASSPGQLNTEAFF.

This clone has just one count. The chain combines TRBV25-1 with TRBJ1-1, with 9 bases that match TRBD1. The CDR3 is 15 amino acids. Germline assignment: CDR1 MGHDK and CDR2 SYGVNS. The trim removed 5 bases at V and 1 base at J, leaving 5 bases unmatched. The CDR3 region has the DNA TGTGCCAGCAGTAAAATGGACAGGGGGAACACTGAAGCTTTCTTT. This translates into CASSKMDRGNTEAFF.

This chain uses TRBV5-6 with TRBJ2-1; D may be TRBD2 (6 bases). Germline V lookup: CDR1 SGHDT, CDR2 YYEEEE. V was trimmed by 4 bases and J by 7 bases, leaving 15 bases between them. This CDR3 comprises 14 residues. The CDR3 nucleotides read TGTGCCAGCAGCGCCCCCCGGGGGAAGAATGAGCAGTTCTTC. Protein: CASSAPRGKNEQFF.

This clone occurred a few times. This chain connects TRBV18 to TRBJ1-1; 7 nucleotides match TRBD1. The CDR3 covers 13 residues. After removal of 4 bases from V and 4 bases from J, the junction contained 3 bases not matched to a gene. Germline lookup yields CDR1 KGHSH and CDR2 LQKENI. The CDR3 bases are TGTGCCAGCTCACATGACAGGGTCACTGAAGCTTTCTTT. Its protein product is CASSHDRVTEAFF.

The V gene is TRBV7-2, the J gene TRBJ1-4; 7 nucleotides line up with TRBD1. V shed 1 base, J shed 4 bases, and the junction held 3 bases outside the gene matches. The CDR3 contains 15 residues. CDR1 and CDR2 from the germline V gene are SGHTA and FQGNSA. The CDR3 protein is CASSLDRGDNEKLFF. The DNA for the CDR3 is TGTGCCAGCAGCTTAGACAGGGGAGATAATGAAAAACTGTTTTTT.